Listed below are T cell receptor beta chains from one sample, sequenced in a study of cytomegalovirus exposure and HLA in healthy donors. Some clones are missing from TCRdb's copy, which holds only in-frame ones; the method was immunoSEQ multiplex PCR. Counted here are more than 110,000 clones, over 70% occurring once; the ten biggest clones make up 2.8%. Sequenced input: PBMCs. These receptors all come from a male donor in good health and CMV-seronegative. Each CDR3 is given with its conserved first and last residue. A D gene is named only where the DNA matches it firmly. Only some rows state a clone size, as once, few, many or a class for expanded clones.

d_gene,j_gene,v_gene,abundance,CDR3nt,CDR3aa
-,TRBJ2-5,TRBV5-1,-,TGCGCCAGCAGCTTGGCCCTAGGACTCCAAGAGACCCAGTACTTC,CASSLALGLQETQYF
TRBD2,TRBJ2-3,TRBV6-1,-,TGTGCCAGCAGTGAAGGTCCCGGGGGGGGGCCAGATACGCAGTATTTT,CASSEGPGGGPDTQYF
-,TRBJ1-3,TRBV5-6,-,TGTGCCAGCAGCTTAGAGGTCGGGGCTGGAAACACCATATATTTT,CASSLEVGAGNTIYF
-,TRBJ1-5,TRBV30,-,TGTGCCTGGAGTGTAGGCTCGGGAAGTCAGCCCCAGCATTTT,CAWSVGSGSQPQHF
-,TRBJ2-7,TRBV15,-,TGTGCCACCAGCAGAGATCGCCAGGCCTACGAGCAGTACTTC,CATSRDRQAYEQYF
TRBD2,TRBJ2-5,TRBV11-3,-,TGTGCCAGCAGCCCCCGGGCGGGCGGGGGGGCAGGAGGAGAGACCCAGTACTTC,CASSPRAGGGAGGETQYF
-,TRBJ2-7,TRBV5-1,-,TGCGCCAGCAGCTTGGAGGGGTGGGACTACGAGCAGTACTTC,CASSLEGWDYEQYF
-,TRBJ1-1,TRBV25-1,-,TGTGCCAGCAGGGACAGAGAGAACACTGAAGCTTTCTTT,CASRDRENTEAFF
TRBD1,TRBJ1-5,TRBV6-5,-,TGTGCCAGCAGTTACTTTGGGACAGGGGATCAGCCCCAGCATTTT,CASSYFGTGDQPQHF
TRBD1,TRBJ2-2,TRBV7-6,-,TGTGCCAGCAGCTGGTATGGGGGACAGGGTATAAAGAACACCGGGGAGCTGTTTTTT,CASSWYGGQGIKNTGELFF
TRBD1,TRBJ2-1,TRBV9,-,TGTGCCAGCAGCGTAGCTACTTCCACAGGGGCCTCCATCCCCTCCTACAATGAGCAGTTCTTC,CASSVATSTGASIPSYNEQFF
TRBD1,TRBJ1-2,TRBV5-4,-,TGTGCCAGCAGCTTACAGGGGCCTTTTTATGGCTACACCTTC,CASSLQGPFYGYTF
TRBD2,TRBJ2-2,TRBV2,-,TGTGCCAGCAGCTTAGGACTAGCGGGAGGGTCCGGGGAGCTGTTTTTT,CASSLGLAGGSGELFF
-,TRBJ2-2,TRBV30,-,TGTGCCTGGAGATTACAGGTCGACACCGGGGAGCTGTTTTTT,CAWRLQVDTGELFF
TRBD2,TRBJ2-1,TRBV10-1,once,TGCGCCAGCAGTCTAACTAGCGGGAGGAATGAGCAGTTCTTC,CASSLTSGRNEQFF
TRBD2,TRBJ2-7,TRBV19,-,TGTGCCAGTAGTCCATCTAGCGGGGGGACATACGAGCAGTACTTC,CASSPSSGGTYEQYF
-,TRBJ1-3,TRBV7-9,once,TGTGCCAGCAGTCCTCCCGGGACACAGCTTCTTACCTCTGGAAACACCATATATTTT,CASSPPGTQLLTSGNTIYF
TRBD1,TRBJ1-2,TRBV5-1,-,TGCGCCAGCAGCCCGGGACAGGGATATAACTATGGCTACACCTTC,CASSPGQGYNYGYTF
TRBD1,TRBJ1-1,TRBV19,-,TGTGCCAGTAGTTTGGGACAGAGGAACACTGAAGCTTTCTTT,CASSLGQRNTEAFF
TRBD1,TRBJ1-4,TRBV5-1,few,TGCGCCAGCAGACGGGACAGTAATGAAAAACTGTTTTTT,CASRRDSNEKLFF
-,TRBJ2-1,TRBV5-1,once,TGCGCCAGCAGCGGTAACACAGGGTCCTACAATGAGCAGTTCTTC,CASSGNTGSYNEQFF
-,TRBJ1-6,TRBV6-6,-,TGTGCCAGCAGTTACCGGGGGGGAAATTCACCCCTCCACTTT,CASSYRGGNSPLHF
TRBD1,TRBJ1-2,TRBV7-2,few,TGTGCCAGCAGCTCTTCAGGGGGCGCCAACTATGGCTACACCTTC,CASSSSGGANYGYTF
-,TRBJ1-1,TRBV5-1,few,TGCGCCAGTTCGGACACGAAGAACACTGAAGCTTTCTTT,CASSDTKNTEAFF
-,TRBJ1-2,TRBV5-8,-,TGTGCCAGCAGAAAAACAGGGACCTTTGGCTATGGCTACCCCTTC,CASRKTGTFGYGYPF
TRBD1,TRBJ2-2,TRBV15,once,TGTGCCACCAAAAGTGCAGGGGGCTACACCGGGGAGCTGTTTTTT,CATKSAGGYTGELFF
TRBD1,TRBJ2-1,TRBV6-5,once,TGTGCCAGCCGTGGGACAGGTGGACATTACAATGAGCAGTTCTTC,CASRGTGGHYNEQFF